The 32 T cell receptor beta chains below were found in one sample sequenced in a study of T cell clones after liver transplantation (dated by TCRdb to about 2019). The library was obtained by the immunoSEQ multiplex PCR assay. Imported from immuneACCESS, the table was reduced by TCRdb to in-frame sequences with V and J called. These copies leave out some clones; in studies compared against another copy, an unresolved V gene accounts for under half, and the cause of the remainder is not known. A total of around 76,000 clones appear in this sample, 80% of them only once. The ten top clones hold about 0.79% of the sample. The starting material was CD4+ T cells from blood, obtained 12 months after liver transplant. The receptors were sampled from a human patient who received a liver transplant. Some T cells may originate with the graft donor following a transplant.

This clone was recorded once. The rearrangement links TRBV2 to TRBJ1-4; D is possibly TRBD1 (5 bases). Germline V gene sequence: CDR1 SNHLY, CDR2 FYNNEI. V was trimmed by 5 bases and J by 6 bases, leaving 13 bases between them. This CDR3 comprises 14 residues. CDR3 DNA sequence: TGTGCCAGCAGTCAGATGGGGGGAGATGAAAAACTGTTTTTT. Its translation is CASSQMGGDEKLFF.

The CDR3 sequence: CASSRTGGTEAFF. CDR3 DNA: TGCGCCAGCAGTCGGACAGGGGGCACTGAAGCTTTCTTT. The rearrangement joins TRBV10-1 to TRBJ1-1, with 10 bases matching TRBD1. The junction had 1 base not matched to a gene; V was cut back by 5 bases and J by 4 bases. Looked up from germline, CDR1 is WNHNN and CDR2 is SYGVQD (reference sequence). CDR3 size: 13 residues.

The chain joins TRBV28 to TRBJ2-7; 10 nucleotides align to TRBD1. Germline V gene lookup returns CDR1 MDHEN and CDR2 SYDVKM. The V gene end was trimmed by 6 bases and the J gene end by 1 base; junction bases not matched to a gene: 6. This CDR3 is 15 amino acids long. Written as DNA, the CDR3 is TGTGCCAGCAGGCCTCCGGGACAGGGGTCCTACGAGCAGTACTTC. This encodes CASRPPGQGSYEQYF.

This sequence joins TRBV15 and TRBJ1-4; tentative D call: TRBD1 (5 bases). V was pared by 8 bases and J by 7 bases, with 14 bases between. Germline V gene data show CDR1 as LNHNV and CDR2 as YYDKDF (reference sequence). The CDR3 contains 13 residues. In DNA form, the CDR3 reads TGTGCCACCGCGGGGCAACTTCGTGAAAAACTGTTTTTT. Amino acid sequence: CATAGQLREKLFF.

DNA for the CDR3: TGTGCCAGCAGCCCCACGGGAAGCAATCAGCCCCAGCATTTT. It is translated as CASSPTGSNQPQHF. This chain connects TRBV27 to TRBJ1-5, with D uncertain. Trimming stripped 6 bases from V and 1 base from J, with 10 bases between. From germline, CDR1 is MNHEY and CDR2 SMNVEV (reference sequence). The CDR3 is 14 amino acids.

The genes are TRBV6-1 and TRBJ2-7, with TRBD1 matching over 8 bases. In germline, CDR1 is MNHNS, CDR2 SASEGT. After removal of 3 bases from V and 0 bases from J, the junction contained 7 bases not matched to a gene. This CDR3 has 16 residues. The CDR3 DNA reads as TGTGCCAGCAGTGACCCCAGGACAGGGAGCTCCTACGAGCAGTACTTC. It translates to CASSDPRTGSSYEQYF.

The chain recombines TRBV19 with TRBJ1-1, with a tentative D call TRBD1 (6 bases). The ends were cut back, 8 bases at V and 7 bases at J, with 17 bases in the middle. The germline V gene has CDR1 LNHDA and CDR2 SQIVND (reference sequence). The length of the CDR3 is 13 residues. The DNA for the CDR3 is TGTGCCAGTGGATTTCACAGGGTTTATGAAGCTTTCTTT. Encoded protein: CASGFHRVYEAFF.

The rearrangement joins TRBV21-1 to TRBJ2-5; the table assigns TRBD2, which was not confirmed against the DNA. TRBV21-1 is tagged as a pseudogene. This CDR3 comprises 16 residues. The CDR3 coding sequence is TGTGCCAGCAGCAAAAACCTAGCGGGAGTTGAAGAGACCCAGTACTTC. Translated, it gives CASSKNLAGVEETQYF.

The rearrangement uses TRBV5-4 and TRBJ2-2; 8 bases map to TRBD2. In germline, CDR1 is SGHNT, CDR2 YYREEE (reference sequence). CDR3 length: 17 amino acids. Trimming at V came to 0 bases and at J to 6 bases, leaving 10 bases not matched to a gene. As DNA, the CDR3 is TGTGCCAGCAGCTTGGATTCAGCGGGGGATCTGGCCGGGGAGCTGTTTTTT. Amino acid sequence: CASSLDSAGDLAGELFF. Complete variable domain (other parts from reference TRBV5-4 and TRBJ2-2): ETGVTQSPTHLIKTRGQQVTLRCSSQSGHNTVSWYQQALGQGPQFIFQYYREEENGRGNFPPRFSGLQFPNYSSELNVNALELDDSALYLCASSLDSAGDLAGELFFGEGSRLTVL.

This clone is a singleton in its sample. This sequence joins TRBV28 and TRBJ1-5, with D possibly being TRBD1 (6 bases). V lost 7 bases, J lost 6 bases, and 19 bases lay in between. Germline CDR1 reads MDHEN; CDR2 reads SYDVKM. This CDR3 has 15 amino acids. The CDR3 sequence is CASIKQGAVSQPQHF. CDR3 in DNA: TGTGCCAGCATCAAACAGGGTGCGGTGAGTCAGCCCCAGCATTTT.

This sequence joins TRBV4-1 and TRBJ2-5; TRBD1 might be the D (6 bases). V lost 4 bases, J lost 0 bases, and 15 bases lay in between. This CDR3 comprises 16 residues. Looked up from germline, CDR1 is MGHRA and CDR2 is YSYEKL. The CDR3 reads CASSPPTGTYQETQYF. DNA of the CDR3: TGCGCCAGCAGCCCCCCGACAGGAACCTACCAAGAGACCCAGTACTTC.

This sequence joins TRBV6-1 and TRBJ1-2; D gene uncertain. Trimming stripped 8 bases from V and 1 base from J, with 11 bases between. The germline CDR1 and CDR2 sequences are MNHNS and SASEGT. The CDR3 totals 13 residues. The CDR3: CASSVGSNYGYTF. CDR3 in DNA: TGTGCCAGCTCGGTAGGCAGTAACTATGGCTACACCTTC.

The chain employs TRBV4-1 and TRBJ2-7, with no clear D. V lost 3 bases and J lost 7, with 16 bases in between. Germline V gene lookup returns CDR1 MGHRA and CDR2 YSYEKL. The CDR3 runs to 14 residues. The CDR3 coding sequence is TGCGCCAGCAGCCAGCAACGGTGGGTAGAAGAGCAGTACTTC. Translated: CASSQQRWVEEQYF.

This rearrangement joins TRBV18 to TRBJ1-5, with a possible D match to TRBD1 (6 bases). The CDR3 loop spans 17 amino acids. Trimming pared 1 base from V and 0 bases from J, leaving 13 bases between. Germline V lookup: CDR1 KGHSH, CDR2 LQKENI. In nucleotides, the CDR3 is TGTGCCAGCTCACCACGCGACAGGAGGGATAGCAATCAGCCCCAGCATTTT. It specifies CASSPRDRRDSNQPQHF.

This chain connects TRBV28 to TRBJ2-1; the D gene could be TRBD1 or TRBD2 (5 bases each). The CDR3 extends over 14 amino acids. The germline gives CDR1 MDHEN, CDR2 SYDVKM. Trimming took off 7 bases at V and 5 bases at J, with 15 bases between the two ends. CDR3 coding DNA: TGTGCCAGCACCTCGAGGGGAGTTAACAATGAGCAGTTCTTC. It translates to CASTSRGVNNEQFF. Full variable domain (remainder filled in from reference TRBV28 and TRBJ2-1): DVKVTQSSRYLVKRTGEKVFLECVQDMDHENMFWYRQDPGLGLRLIYFSYDVKMKEKGDIPEGYSVSREKKERFSLILESASTNQTSMYLCASTSRGVNNEQFFGPGTRLTVL.

The CDR3 DNA reads as TGTGCCAGCACCCCTCCGGGCAGGTCGAACACCGGGGAGCTGTTTTTT. Amino acids: CASTPPGRSNTGELFF. The chain has TRBV7-9 and TRBJ2-2; D unresolved. Germline values: CDR1 SEHNR, CDR2 FQNEAQ (reference sequence). The V end lost 7 bases, the J end lost 0 bases, and 15 bases lay between the germline ends. The CDR3 spans 16 residues.

The V and J genes are TRBV19 and TRBJ2-2; 7 nucleotides match TRBD1. Germline CDR1 reads LNHDA; CDR2 reads SQIVND (reference sequence). Trimming took 3 bases from V and 0 from J; bases not matched to a gene: 4. This CDR3 has 16 residues. The CDR3 loop reads CASSIGTATNTGELFF. The CDR3 region has the DNA TGTGCCAGTAGTATTGGGACAGCTACGAACACCGGGGAGCTGTTTTTT.

V usage is TRBV11-1 and J usage is TRBJ2-7; D is uncertain. V lost 4 bases and J 4 bases, leaving 17 bases between the germline ends. CDR1 SGHAT and CDR2 FQDESV come from the germline V gene (reference sequence). This CDR3 is built from 15 residues. The CDR3 reads CASSSNPLGGYEQYF. DNA of the CDR3: TGTGCCAGCAGCTCGAACCCCCTTGGCGGATACGAGCAGTACTTC.

The rearrangement uses TRBV19 and TRBJ2-1; D possibly corresponds to TRBD2 (5 bases). Looked up from germline, CDR1 is LNHDA and CDR2 is SQIVND (reference sequence). The CDR3 runs 13 residues. V was clipped by 5 bases and J by 7 bases, with 12 bases between them. The CDR3 DNA reads as TGTGCCAGTAGTTGGTTCCCGGGGAATGAGCAGTTCTTC. Translation gives CASSWFPGNEQFF. The full variable domain, rest sourced from reference TRBV19 and TRBJ2-1, is DGGITQSPKYLFRKEGQNVTLSCEQNLNHDAMYWYRQDPGQGLRLIYYSQIVNDFQKGDIAEGYSVSREKKESFPLTVTSAQKNPTAFYLCASSWFPGNEQFFGPGTRLTVL.

This chain uses TRBV5-1 with TRBJ2-3; 11 bases map to TRBD2. Germline V gene data show CDR1 as SGHRS and CDR2 as YFSETQ. There are 16 residues in the CDR3. The ends lost 3 bases at V and 5 bases at J; junction bases unmatched: 8. The CDR3 loop reads CASSSRLAGLGDTQYF. The CDR3 DNA reads TGCGCCAGCAGCTCTCGACTAGCGGGATTGGGAGATACGCAGTATTTT.

The chain couples TRBV18 to TRBJ2-1, with D uncertain. The CDR3 has 11 residues. V was trimmed by 4 bases and J by 5 bases, leaving 3 bases between them. CDR1 and CDR2 from the germline V gene are KGHSH and LQKENI. The CDR3 nucleotides read TGTGCCAGCTCACGCGACAATGAGCAGTTCTTC. Translating gives CASSRDNEQFF.

The chain has TRBV28 and TRBJ2-7; D remains unclear. Germline CDR1 reads MDHEN; CDR2 reads SYDVKM. This CDR3 contains 12 residues. The V and J ends lost 4 bases and 2 bases respectively, with 6 bases between them. CDR3 in DNA: TGTGCCAGCAGTTCCCCCCCCTACGAGCAGTACTTC. Amino acid sequence: CASSSPPYEQYF.

The CDR3 region has the DNA TGTGCCAGCAGTTACTCCATCGGTAGCACTGCCTACGAGCAGTACTTC. Translated, it gives CASSYSIGSTAYEQYF. The chain joins TRBV6-5 to TRBJ2-7, with D hard to call. V lost 0 bases and J 2 bases, leaving 14 bases between the germline ends. CDR3 length equals 16 residues. Germline-derived CDR1 and CDR2 are MNHEY and SVGAGI.

The chain couples TRBV2 to TRBJ1-2, with 8 bases fitting TRBD1. Losses at the gene ends were 7 bases for V and 7 bases for J; bases not matched to a gene: 5. The germline gives CDR1 SNHLY, CDR2 FYNNEI. The CDR3 runs to 12 residues. The CDR3 spells CASIGTGVGYTF. The CDR3 nucleotides read TGTGCCAGCATCGGGACAGGTGTTGGCTACACCTTC.

The J gene is TRBJ1-2, the V gene TRBV28; 10 bases agree with TRBD1. Germline CDR1 is MDHEN and CDR2 is SYDVKM. V shed 5 bases and J 3 bases; nucleotides not matched to a gene: 6. The CDR3 loop spans 15 amino acids. CDR3 DNA: TGTGCCAGCAGTCCGCGACAGGGGGCGTACTATGGCTACACCTTC. Amino acids: CASSPRQGAYYGYTF.

The rearrangement uses TRBV27 and TRBJ2-6; maybe TRBD1 (6 bases). Trimming took off 8 bases at V and 0 bases at J, with 26 bases between the two ends. CDR3 length: 20 residues. The germline V gene has CDR1 MNHEY and CDR2 SMNVEV (reference sequence). Here the CDR3 reads CASSAFLPQGSDSGANVLTF. In DNA, the CDR3 is TGTGCCAGCTCGGCGTTTTTACCCCAGGGGTCCGACTCTGGGGCCAACGTCCTGACTTTC.

This clone came up once. The chain has TRBV6-1 and TRBJ2-1; possibly TRBD2 for D (6 bases). This CDR3 contains 15 residues. V was trimmed by 6 bases and J by 2 bases, leaving 14 bases between them. Germline V lookup: CDR1 MNHNS, CDR2 SASEGT. The chain's CDR3 is CASRVRRGAYNEQFF. In DNA, the CDR3 is TGTGCCAGCAGGGTTAGGCGGGGCGCCTACAATGAGCAGTTCTTC.

This clone showed up just a few times. V and J are TRBV5-1 and TRBJ1-1; TRBD1 agrees at 8 bases. The V segment lost 3 bases and the J segment 4 bases; nucleotides outside the gene matches: 8. CDR1 and CDR2 from the germline V gene are SGHRS and YFSETQ. This CDR3 is built from 15 residues. The CDR3 loop is CASSWDRLKGTEAFF. The CDR3 nucleotides are TGCGCCAGCAGCTGGGACAGGCTCAAGGGCACTGAAGCTTTCTTT.

The V and J genes are TRBV19 and TRBJ1-5; D uncertain. Trimming took 3 bases from V and 4 from J, leaving 13 bases between them. Germline V gene sequence: CDR1 LNHDA, CDR2 SQIVND (reference sequence). CDR3 length: 15 residues. CDR3 amino acids: CASSMAQRKNQPQHF. In DNA, the CDR3 is TGTGCCAGTAGTATGGCCCAGAGGAAGAATCAGCCCCAGCATTTT.

The genes are TRBV7-2 and TRBJ1-1; no firm D call. The CDR3 length is 13 residues. In germline, CDR1 is SGHTA, CDR2 FQGNSA. Trimming took 4 bases from V and 0 from J, leaving 6 bases between them. The CDR3 loop is CASSWELNTEAFF. CDR3 coding DNA: TGTGCCAGCAGCTGGGAGCTGAACACTGAAGCTTTCTTT.

This rearrangement joins TRBV7-9 to TRBJ2-3; 7 bases map to TRBD1. Germline V gives CDR1 SEHNR, CDR2 FQNEAQ (reference sequence). The CDR3 extends over 14 amino acids. J gave up 2 bases and V 3 bases, and 2 bases lay outside the gene matches. The CDR3 here is CASSLGQSTDTQYF. DNA for the CDR3: TGTGCCAGCAGCTTGGGACAGTCCACAGATACGCAGTATTTT.

This chain connects TRBV10-2 to TRBJ1-5, with unresolved D. V was clipped by 5 bases and J by 5 bases, with 10 bases between them. Germline V CDR1 and CDR2: WSHSY, SAAADI. The CDR3 runs 13 residues. The CDR3 sequence: CASSSQRHQPQHF. The CDR3 bases are TGCGCCAGCAGTTCCCAAAGGCATCAGCCCCAGCATTTT.